This TCR beta chain was recovered during a study of shared T cell receptors in the human thymus. Assay used: immunoSEQ multiplex PCR; TCRdb lists only in-frame clones, some missing. The data show 600,000 or so clones, 70% to 90% seen once. The junction had 5 bases not matched to a gene; V was cut back by 3 bases and J by 6 bases. The CDR3 spans 13 residues. CDR1 is KGHSH, CDR2 LQKENI, per germline. Separately, the same data were catalogued under a study of human thymus T cells. That work states: Surgeons resected thymus tissue during corrective heart surgery. Thymic repertoires overlap heavily among unrelated individuals, related research has reported.

The rearrangement joins TRBV18 to TRBJ2-7; the match to TRBD2 covers 7 bases. Sequenced sample: thymocytes. The TCR originated in a boy in the first two years of life with a congenital heart defect. The CDR3 protein is CASSPGLVLEQYF. The CDR3 DNA is TGTGCCAGCTCACCCGGACTAGTCCTCGAGCAGTACTTC.